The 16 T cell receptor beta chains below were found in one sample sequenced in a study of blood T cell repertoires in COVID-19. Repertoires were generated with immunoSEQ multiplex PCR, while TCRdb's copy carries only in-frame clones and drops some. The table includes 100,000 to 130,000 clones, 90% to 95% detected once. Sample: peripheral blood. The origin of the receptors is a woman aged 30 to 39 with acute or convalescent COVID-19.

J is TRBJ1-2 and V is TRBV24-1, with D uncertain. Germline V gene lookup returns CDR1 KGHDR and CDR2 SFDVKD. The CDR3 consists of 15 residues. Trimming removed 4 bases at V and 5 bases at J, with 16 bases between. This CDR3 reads CATSDPSSGWYGYTF. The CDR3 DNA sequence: TGTGCCACCAGTGACCCCTCATCCGGTTGGTATGGCTACACCTTC.

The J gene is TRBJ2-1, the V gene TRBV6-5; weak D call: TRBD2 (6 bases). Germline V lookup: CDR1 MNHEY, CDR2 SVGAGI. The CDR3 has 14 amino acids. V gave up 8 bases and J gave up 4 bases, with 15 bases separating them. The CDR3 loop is CASRVGTSYNEQFF. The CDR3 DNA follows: TGTGCCAGCCGGGTGGGGACTTCATACAATGAGCAGTTCTTC.

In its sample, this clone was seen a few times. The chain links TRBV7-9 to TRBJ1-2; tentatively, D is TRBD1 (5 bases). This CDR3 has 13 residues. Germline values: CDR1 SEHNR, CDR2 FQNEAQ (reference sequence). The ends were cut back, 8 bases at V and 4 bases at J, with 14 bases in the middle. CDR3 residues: CASGQGTAYGYTF. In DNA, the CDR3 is TGTGCCAGCGGCCAGGGTACGGCCTATGGCTACACCTTC.

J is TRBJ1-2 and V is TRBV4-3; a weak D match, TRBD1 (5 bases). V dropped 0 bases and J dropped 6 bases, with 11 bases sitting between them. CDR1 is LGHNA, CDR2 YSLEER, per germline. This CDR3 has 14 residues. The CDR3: CASSQDLGGDGYTF. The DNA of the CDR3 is TGCGCCAGCAGCCAAGATCTCGGGGGGGATGGCTACACCTTC.

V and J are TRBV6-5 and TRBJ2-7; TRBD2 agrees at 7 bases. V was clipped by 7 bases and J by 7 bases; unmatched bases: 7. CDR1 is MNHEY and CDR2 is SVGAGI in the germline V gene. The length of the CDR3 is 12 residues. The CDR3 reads CASISGGREQYF. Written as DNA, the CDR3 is TGTGCCAGCATCTCGGGGGGTCGGGAGCAGTACTTC.

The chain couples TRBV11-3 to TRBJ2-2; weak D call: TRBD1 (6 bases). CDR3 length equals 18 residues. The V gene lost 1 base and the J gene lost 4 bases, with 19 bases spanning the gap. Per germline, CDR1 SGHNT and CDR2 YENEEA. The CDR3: CASSLALVGRGSTGELFF. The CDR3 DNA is TGTGCCAGCAGCTTAGCTCTTGTGGGCAGGGGATCCACCGGGGAGCTGTTTTTT.

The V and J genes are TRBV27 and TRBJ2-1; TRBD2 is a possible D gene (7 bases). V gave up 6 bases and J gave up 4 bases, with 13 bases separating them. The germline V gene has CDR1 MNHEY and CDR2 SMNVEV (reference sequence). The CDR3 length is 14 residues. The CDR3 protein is CASSRGGAYNEQFF. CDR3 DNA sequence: TGTGCCAGCAGCCGTGGGGGGGCTTACAATGAGCAGTTCTTC.

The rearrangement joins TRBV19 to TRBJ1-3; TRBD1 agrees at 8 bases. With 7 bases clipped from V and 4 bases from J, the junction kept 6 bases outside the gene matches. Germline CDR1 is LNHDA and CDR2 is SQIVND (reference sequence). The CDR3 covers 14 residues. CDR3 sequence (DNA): TGTGCCAGTACAGTGACAGGGGTCGGAAACACCATATATTTT. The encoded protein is CASTVTGVGNTIYF.

As DNA, the CDR3 is TGTGCCAGCAGCCACCGGGACAGGTTCGCCGGGGAGCTGTTTTTT. This gives the protein CASSHRDRFAGELFF. The V gene is TRBV11-3, the J gene TRBJ2-2; 8 nucleotides line up with TRBD1. CDR3 length: 15 amino acids. The V and J ends lost 5 bases and 6 bases, in that order; junction bases with no gene match: 8. Germline CDR1 and CDR2: SGHNT and YENEEA.

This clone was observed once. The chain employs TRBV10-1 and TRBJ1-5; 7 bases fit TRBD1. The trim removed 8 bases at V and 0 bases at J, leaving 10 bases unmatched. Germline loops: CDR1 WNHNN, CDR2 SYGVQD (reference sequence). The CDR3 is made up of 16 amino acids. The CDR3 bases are TGCGCCAGCGGGGACAGAGCGAGGTATAGCAATCAGCCCCAGCATTTT. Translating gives CASGDRARYSNQPQHF.

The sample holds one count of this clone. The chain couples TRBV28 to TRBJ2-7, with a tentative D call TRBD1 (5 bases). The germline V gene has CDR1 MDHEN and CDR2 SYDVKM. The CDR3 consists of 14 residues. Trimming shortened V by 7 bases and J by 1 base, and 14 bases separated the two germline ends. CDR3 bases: TGTGCCAGCACCGCCCCCCAGGGATCCTACGAGCAGTACTTC. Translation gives CASTAPQGSYEQYF.

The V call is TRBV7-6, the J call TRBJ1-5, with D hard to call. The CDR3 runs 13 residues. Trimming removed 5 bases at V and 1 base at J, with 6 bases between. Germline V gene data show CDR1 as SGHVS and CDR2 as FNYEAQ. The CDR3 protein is CASSLNSNQPQHF. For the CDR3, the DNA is TGTGCCAGCAGCCTAAACAGCAATCAGCCCCAGCATTTT.

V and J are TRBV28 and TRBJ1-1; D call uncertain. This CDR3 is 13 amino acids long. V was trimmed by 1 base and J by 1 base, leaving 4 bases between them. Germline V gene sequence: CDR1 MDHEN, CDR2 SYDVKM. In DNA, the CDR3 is TGTGCCAGCAGTTTATCCGGGAACACTGAAGCTTTCTTT. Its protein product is CASSLSGNTEAFF.

The CDR3 here is CASNTRRGQRPNTEAFF. The CDR3 DNA sequence: TGTGCCAGTAATACCCGAAGGGGACAACGACCCAACACTGAAGCTTTCTTT. The chain has TRBV27 and TRBJ1-1, with D possibly TRBD1 on 6 matching bases. The CDR3 runs to 17 residues. The germline gives CDR1 MNHEY, CDR2 SMNVEV (reference sequence). Trimming shortened V by 9 bases and J by 2 bases, and 25 bases separated the two germline ends.

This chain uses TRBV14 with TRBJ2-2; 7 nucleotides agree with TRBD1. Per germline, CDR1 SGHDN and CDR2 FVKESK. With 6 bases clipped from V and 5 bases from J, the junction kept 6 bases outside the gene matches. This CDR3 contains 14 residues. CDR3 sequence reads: CASRPGGWTGELFF. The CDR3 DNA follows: TGTGCCAGCAGGCCAGGGGGTTGGACCGGGGAGCTGTTTTTT.

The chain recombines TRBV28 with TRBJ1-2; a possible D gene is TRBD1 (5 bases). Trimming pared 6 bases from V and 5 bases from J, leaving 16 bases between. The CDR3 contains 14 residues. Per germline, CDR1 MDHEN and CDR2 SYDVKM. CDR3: CASSLTVKVYGYTF. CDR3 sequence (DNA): TGTGCCAGCAGCCTGACAGTGAAGGTTTATGGCTACACCTTC.